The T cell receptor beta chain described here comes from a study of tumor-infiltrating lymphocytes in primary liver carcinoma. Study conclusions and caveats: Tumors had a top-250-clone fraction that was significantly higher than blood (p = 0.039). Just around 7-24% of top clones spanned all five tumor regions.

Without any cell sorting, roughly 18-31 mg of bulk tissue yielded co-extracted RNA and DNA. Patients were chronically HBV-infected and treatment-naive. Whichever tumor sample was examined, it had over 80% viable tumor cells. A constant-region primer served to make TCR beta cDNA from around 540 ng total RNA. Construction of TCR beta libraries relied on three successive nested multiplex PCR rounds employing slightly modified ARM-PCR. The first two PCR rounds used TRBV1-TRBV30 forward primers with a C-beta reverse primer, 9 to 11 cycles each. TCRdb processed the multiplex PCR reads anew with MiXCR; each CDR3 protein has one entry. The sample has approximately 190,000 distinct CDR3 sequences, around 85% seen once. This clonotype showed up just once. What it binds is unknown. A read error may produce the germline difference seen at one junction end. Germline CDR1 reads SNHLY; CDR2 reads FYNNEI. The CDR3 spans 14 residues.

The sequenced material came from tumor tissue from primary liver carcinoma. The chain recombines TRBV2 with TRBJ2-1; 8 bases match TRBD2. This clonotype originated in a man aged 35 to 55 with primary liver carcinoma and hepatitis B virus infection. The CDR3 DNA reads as TGTGCCATCAGTCAAGCGGGAGCGGTTAATGAGCAGTTCTTC. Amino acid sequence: CAISQAGAVNEQFF.